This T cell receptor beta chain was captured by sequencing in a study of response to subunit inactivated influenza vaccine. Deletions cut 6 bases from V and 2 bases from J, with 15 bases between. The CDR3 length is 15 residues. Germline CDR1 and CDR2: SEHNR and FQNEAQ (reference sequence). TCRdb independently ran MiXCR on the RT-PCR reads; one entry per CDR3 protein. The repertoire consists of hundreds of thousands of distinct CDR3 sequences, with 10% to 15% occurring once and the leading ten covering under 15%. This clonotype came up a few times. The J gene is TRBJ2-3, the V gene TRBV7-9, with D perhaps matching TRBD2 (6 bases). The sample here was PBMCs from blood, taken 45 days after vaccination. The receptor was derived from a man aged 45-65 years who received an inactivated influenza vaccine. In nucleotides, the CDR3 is TGTGCCAGCAGTACCGGGACTGACCACACAGATACGCAGTATTTT. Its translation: CASSTGTDHTDTQYF.